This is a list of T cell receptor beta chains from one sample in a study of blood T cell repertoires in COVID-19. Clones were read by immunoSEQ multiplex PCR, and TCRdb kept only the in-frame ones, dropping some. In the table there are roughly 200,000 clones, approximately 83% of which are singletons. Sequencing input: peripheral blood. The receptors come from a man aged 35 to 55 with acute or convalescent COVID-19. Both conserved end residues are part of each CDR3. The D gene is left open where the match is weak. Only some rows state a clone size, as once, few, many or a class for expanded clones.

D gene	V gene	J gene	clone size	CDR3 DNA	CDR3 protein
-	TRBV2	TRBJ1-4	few	TGTGCCAGCAGCACCCGGACATCAGAAGTGGGAGGTGAAAAACTGTTTTTT	CASSTRTSEVGGEKLFF
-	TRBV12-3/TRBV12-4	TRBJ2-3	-	TGTGCCAGCACAACACATAGCACAGATACGCAGTATTTT	CASTTHSTDTQYF
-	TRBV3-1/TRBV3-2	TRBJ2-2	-	TGTGCCAGCAGCCTTCGCGAAGGGAGGATCGGGGAGCTGTTTTTT	CASSLREGRIGELFF
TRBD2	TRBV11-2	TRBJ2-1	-	TGTGCCAGCACCCGAGCGGGAGGGGGTAATGAGCAGTTCTTC	CASTRAGGGNEQFF
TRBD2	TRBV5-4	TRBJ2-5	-	TGTGCCAGCAGCTTAGGGACTAGCGGGATCTCTCGCCAAGAGACCCAGTACTTC	CASSLGTSGISRQETQYF
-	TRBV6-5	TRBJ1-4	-	TGTGCCAGCAGACCGACTGCGTCGGGTGAAAAACTGTTTTTT	CASRPTASGEKLFF
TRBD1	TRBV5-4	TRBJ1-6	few	TGTGCCAGCAGCCCGGGACAGGGAATGGTATCACCCCTCCACTTT	CASSPGQGMVSPLHF
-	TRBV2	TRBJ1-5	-	TGTGCCAGCCGCCAGGGTCACAATCAGCCCCAGCATTTT	CASRQGHNQPQHF
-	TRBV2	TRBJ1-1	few	TGTGCCAGCAAAGCTGGTCCGAACACTGAAGCTTTCTTT	CASKAGPNTEAFF
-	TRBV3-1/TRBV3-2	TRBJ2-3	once	TGTGCCAGCAGCCAAGATCTGACAGATACGCAGTATTTT	CASSQDLTDTQYF
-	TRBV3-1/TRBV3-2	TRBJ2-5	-	TGTGCCAGCAGCCAAGTGGATCCCAGGGGCGGGGAGACCCAGTACTTC	CASSQVDPRGGETQYF
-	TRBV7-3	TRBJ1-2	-	TGTGCCAGCAGCTTGGACATAGCCGGCTATGGCTACACCTTC	CASSLDIAGYGYTF
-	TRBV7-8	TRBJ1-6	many	TGTGCCAGCAGCCTCCGGGACAATAATTCACCCCTCCACTTT	CASSLRDNNSPLHF
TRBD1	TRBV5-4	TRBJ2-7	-	TGTGCCAGCAGCCCAGGGACAGGGGGCCACGAGCAGTACTTC	CASSPGTGGHEQYF
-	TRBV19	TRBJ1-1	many	TGTGCCACTACCACGTGGAGCGGGACCATGAACACTGAAGCTTTCTTT	CATTTWSGTMNTEAFF
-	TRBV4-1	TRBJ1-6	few	TGCGCCAGCAGGTCTGCGGGGTATAATTCACCCCTCCACTTT	CASRSAGYNSPLHF
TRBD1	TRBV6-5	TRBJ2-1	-	TGTGCCAGCAGTTACTCGAACAGGGGACCCTACAATGAGCAGTTCTTC	CASSYSNRGPYNEQFF
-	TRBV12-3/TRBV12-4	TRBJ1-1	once	TGTGCCAGCAGTTCACAGGTGAACACTGAAGCTTTCTTT	CASSSQVNTEAFF
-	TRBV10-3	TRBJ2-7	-	TGTGCCATCAGTGAGTCTGTGGGGAGCGACGAGCAGTACTTC	CAISESVGSDEQYF
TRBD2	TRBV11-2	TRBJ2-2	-	TGTGCCAGCAGCCGAGGACTAGCGGGAACGAACACCGGGGAGCTGTTTTTT	CASSRGLAGTNTGELFF
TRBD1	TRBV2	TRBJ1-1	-	TGTGCCAGCGCGACAGGGCCCATGAACACTGAAGCTTTCTTT	CASATGPMNTEAFF
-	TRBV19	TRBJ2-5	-	TGTGCCAGTAGTTGGGCAGATCAAGAGACCCAGTACTTC	CASSWADQETQYF
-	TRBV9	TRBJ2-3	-	TGTGCCAGCAGCGTAGGAATAGCGGACACAGATACGCAGTATTTT	CASSVGIADTDTQYF
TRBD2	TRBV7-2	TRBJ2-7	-	TGTGCCAGCAGCCCCAGTCTAGCGGGAGGGCCCCTCTCCTCCTACGAGCAGTACTTC	CASSPSLAGGPLSSYEQYF
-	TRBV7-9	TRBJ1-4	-	TGTGCCAGCAGCTTAAGGGGTATGGGATTTGATGAAAAACTGTTTTTT	CASSLRGMGFDEKLFF
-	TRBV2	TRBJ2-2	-	TGTGCCAGCATACCAAACAGGGCGTACACCGGGGAGCTGTTTTTT	CASIPNRAYTGELFF
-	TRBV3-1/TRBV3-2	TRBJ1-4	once	TGTGCCAGCAGAGACGGGGGAGGGGCAAATGAAAAACTGTTTTTT	CASRDGGGANEKLFF
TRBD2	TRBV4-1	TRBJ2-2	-	TGCGCCAGCAGCCAGGGAGCGGGAGGAAGCGTATTAGACACCGGGGAGCTGTTTTTT	CASSQGAGGSVLDTGELFF
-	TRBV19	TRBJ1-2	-	TGTGCCAGTAGTCAAACCCGACAGGATAACTATGGCTACACCTTC	CASSQTRQDNYGYTF
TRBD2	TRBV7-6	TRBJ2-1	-	TGTGCCAGCAGCTGGGGGACTAGCGGGTACAATGAGCAGTTCTTC	CASSWGTSGYNEQFF
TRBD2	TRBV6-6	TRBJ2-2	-	TGTGCCAGCAGCCGAAGGACTAGCGGGAGTGTCACCGGGGAGCTGTTTTTT	CASSRRTSGSVTGELFF